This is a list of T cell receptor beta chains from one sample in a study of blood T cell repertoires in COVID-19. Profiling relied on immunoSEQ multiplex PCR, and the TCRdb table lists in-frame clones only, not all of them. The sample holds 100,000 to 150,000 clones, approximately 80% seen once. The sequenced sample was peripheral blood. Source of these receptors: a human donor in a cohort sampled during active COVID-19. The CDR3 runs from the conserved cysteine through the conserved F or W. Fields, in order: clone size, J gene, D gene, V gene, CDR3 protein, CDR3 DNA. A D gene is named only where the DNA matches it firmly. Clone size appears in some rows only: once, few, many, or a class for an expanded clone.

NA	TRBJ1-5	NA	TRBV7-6	CASSPSVNQPQHF	TGTGCCAGCAGCCCTAGCGTCAATCAGCCCCAGCATTTT
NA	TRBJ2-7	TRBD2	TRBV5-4	CASSPGTGRTSGAHEQYF	TGTGCCAGCAGCCCCGGGACAGGGCGGACTAGCGGGGCCCACGAGCAGTACTTC
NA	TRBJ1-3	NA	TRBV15	CATSRSSTLAPGNTIYF	TGTGCCACCAGCAGATCGAGTACTCTTGCGCCTGGAAACACCATATATTTT
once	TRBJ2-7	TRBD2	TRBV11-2	CASSLFSGSRYEQYF	TGTGCCAGCAGCTTATTTAGCGGGAGTCGATACGAGCAGTACTTC
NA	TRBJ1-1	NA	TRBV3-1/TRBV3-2	CASSQGVGKAFF	TGTGCCAGCAGCCAAGGGGTCGGGAAAGCTTTCTTT
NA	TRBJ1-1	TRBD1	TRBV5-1	CASSSTGWNTEAFF	TGCGCCAGCAGCTCGACAGGGTGGAACACTGAAGCTTTCTTT
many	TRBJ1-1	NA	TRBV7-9	CASSLDMNTEAFF	TGTGCCAGCAGCTTAGATATGAACACTGAAGCTTTCTTT
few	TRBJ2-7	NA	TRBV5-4	CASSSRQSRSEQYF	TGTGCCAGCAGCTCGAGACAGTCCAGGAGCGAGCAGTACTTC
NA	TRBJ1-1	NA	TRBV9	CASSVAGGGGRRDTEAFF	TGTGCCAGCAGCGTAGCCGGGGGAGGGGGGCGAAGGGATACTGAAGCTTTCTTT
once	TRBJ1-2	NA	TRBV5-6	CASSLAARGYTF	TGTGCCAGCAGCTTGGCAGCGCGGGGCTACACCTTC
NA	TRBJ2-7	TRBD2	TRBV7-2	CASSLEAGGSYEQYF	TGTGCCAGCAGCTTAGAAGCGGGGGGCTCCTACGAGCAGTACTTC
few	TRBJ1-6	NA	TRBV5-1	CASSLGRDSPLHF	TGCGCCAGCAGCTTGGGACGGGATTCACCCCTCCACTTT
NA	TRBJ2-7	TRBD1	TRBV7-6	CASSPLTGGPLSEQYF	TGTGCCAGCAGCCCTCTCACAGGGGGCCCCCTTTCCGAGCAGTACTTC
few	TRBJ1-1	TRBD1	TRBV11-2	CASSQQGAFRTEAFF	TGTGCCAGCAGCCAACAGGGGGCATTTAGGACTGAAGCTTTCTTT
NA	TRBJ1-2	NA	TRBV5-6	CASSHKTGRGGNYGYTF	TGTGCCAGCAGCCACAAGACAGGAAGAGGGGGTAACTATGGCTACACCTTC
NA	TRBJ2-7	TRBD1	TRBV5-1	CASSWTGQSYEQYF	TGCGCCAGCAGCTGGACAGGACAATCCTACGAGCAGTACTTC
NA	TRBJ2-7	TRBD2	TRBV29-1	CSVLGLAGVPPEQYF	TGCAGCGTACTTGGACTAGCGGGAGTTCCCCCCGAGCAGTACTTC
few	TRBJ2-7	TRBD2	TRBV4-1	CASSGKGGLAGPSSYEQYF	TGCGCCAGCAGCGGAAAGGGGGGACTAGCGGGGCCTAGCTCCTACGAGCAGTACTTC
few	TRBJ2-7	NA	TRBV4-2	CASSLRVSYEQYF	TGTGCCAGCAGCCTTCGGGTGAGCTACGAGCAGTACTTC
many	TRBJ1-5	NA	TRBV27	CASSPDPYSNQPQHF	TGTGCCAGCAGCCCCGATCCCTATAGCAATCAGCCCCAGCATTTT
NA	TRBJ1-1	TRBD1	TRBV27	CASSLGGQGFTEAFF	TGTGCCAGCAGTTTAGGAGGACAGGGGTTCACTGAAGCTTTCTTT
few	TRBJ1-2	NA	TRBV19	CASSTGMDGYTF	TGTGCCAGTAGTACAGGGATGGATGGCTACACCTTC
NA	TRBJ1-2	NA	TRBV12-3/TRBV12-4	CASSFRRSYGYTF	TGTGCCAGCAGTTTCAGGCGATCCTATGGCTACACCTTC
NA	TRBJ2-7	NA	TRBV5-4	CASSQGGTYEQYF	TGTGCCAGCAGCCAGGGGGGAACCTACGAGCAGTACTTC
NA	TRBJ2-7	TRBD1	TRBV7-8	CASRGQGHEQYF	TGTGCCAGCAGAGGACAGGGCCACGAGCAGTACTTC
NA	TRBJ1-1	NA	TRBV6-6	CASRPTHRDNTEAFF	TGTGCCAGCCGACCAACCCACAGAGACAACACTGAAGCTTTCTTT
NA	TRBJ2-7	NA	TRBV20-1	CSAAERDEQYF	TGCAGTGCCGCCGAGAGAGACGAGCAGTACTTC
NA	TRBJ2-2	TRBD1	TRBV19	CASSSWAGGAVGELFF	TGTGCCAGTAGTTCCTGGGCAGGGGGCGCTGTCGGGGAGCTGTTTTTT
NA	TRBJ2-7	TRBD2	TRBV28	CASSLYSGRAPGEQYF	TGTGCCAGCAGTTTATATAGCGGGAGGGCCCCGGGCGAGCAGTACTTC
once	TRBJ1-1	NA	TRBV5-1	CASSLAAGEGMNTEAFF	TGCGCCAGCAGCTTGGCGGCAGGGGAGGGGATGAACACTGAAGCTTTCTTT
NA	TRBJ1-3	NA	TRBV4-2	CASSQVGAEGTSGNTIYF	TGTGCCAGCAGCCAAGTGGGGGCAGAGGGGACCTCTGGAAACACCATATATTTT
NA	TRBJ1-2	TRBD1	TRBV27	CASSFGQGIGGYTF	TGTGCCAGCAGTTTTGGACAGGGTATTGGAGGCTACACCTTC
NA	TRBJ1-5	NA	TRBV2	CASRVRKNSNQPQHF	TGTGCCAGCAGGGTCAGAAAGAATAGCAATCAGCCCCAGCATTTT
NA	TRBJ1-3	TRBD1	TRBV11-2	CASSLVPGGASGNTIYF	TGTGCCAGCAGCTTAGTGCCAGGGGGCGCCTCTGGAAACACCATATATTTT
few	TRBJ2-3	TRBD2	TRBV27	CASSSGDSGASTDTQYF	TGTGCCAGCAGTTCGGGGGATAGCGGGGCTAGCACAGATACGCAGTATTTT
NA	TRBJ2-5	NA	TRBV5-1	CASTSGPRRGETQYF	TGCGCCAGTACTAGTGGGCCTCGGAGGGGAGAGACCCAGTACTTC
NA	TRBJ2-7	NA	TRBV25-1	CASSDPHGQSYEQYF	TGTGCCAGCAGTGACCCCCACGGACAGTCCTACGAGCAGTACTTC
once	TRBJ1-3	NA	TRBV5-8	CASSLLSGNTIYF	TGTGCCAGCAGCTTGCTCTCTGGAAACACCATATATTTT
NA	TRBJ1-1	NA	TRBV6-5	CASSAPNRDEAFF	TGTGCCAGCAGCGCTCCAAACAGGGATGAAGCTTTCTTT
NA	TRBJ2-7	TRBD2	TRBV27	CASSPSPGTSPFEQYF	TGTGCCAGCAGCCCCAGCCCCGGGACTAGCCCTTTCGAGCAGTACTTC
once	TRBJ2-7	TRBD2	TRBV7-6	CASSRTSGRAHYEQYF	TGTGCCAGCAGCAGGACTAGCGGGAGGGCCCACTACGAGCAGTACTTC
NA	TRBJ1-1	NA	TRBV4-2	CASSQDRGITEAFF	TGTGCCAGCAGCCAAGATCGGGGAATAACTGAAGCTTTCTTT
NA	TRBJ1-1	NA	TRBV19	CATTGLGATEAFF	TGTGCTACTACAGGGTTGGGGGCCACTGAAGCTTTCTTT
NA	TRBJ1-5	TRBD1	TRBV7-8	CASSPRTGVRPQHF	TGTGCCAGCAGCCCGCGGACAGGGGTTCGGCCCCAGCATTTT
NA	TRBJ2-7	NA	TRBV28	CASSKGAGPYEQYF	TGTGCCAGCAGTAAGGGAGCGGGCCCCTACGAGCAGTACTTC
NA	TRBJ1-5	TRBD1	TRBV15	CATSRGTGGMSQPQHF	TGTGCCACCAGCAGGGGGACAGGGGGAATGAGCCAGCCCCAGCATTTT
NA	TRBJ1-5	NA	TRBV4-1	CASSQISGVESNQPQHF	TGCGCCAGCAGCCAGATTTCAGGGGTGGAGAGCAATCAGCCCCAGCATTTT
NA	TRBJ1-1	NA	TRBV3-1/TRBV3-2	CASSQLEVNTEAFF	TGTGCCAGCAGCCAATTGGAGGTGAACACTGAAGCTTTCTTT
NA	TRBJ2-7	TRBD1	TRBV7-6	CASSPVWTGNERYF	TGTGCCAGCAGCCCCGTTTGGACAGGGAACGAGCGGTACTTC
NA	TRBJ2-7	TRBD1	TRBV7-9	CASSFSGQGTNEQYF	TGTGCCAGCAGCTTTTCGGGACAGGGGACGAACGAGCAGTACTTC
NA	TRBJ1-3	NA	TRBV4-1	CASSQGAGGSGNTIYF	TGCGCCAGCAGCCAAGGCGCCGGTGGCTCTGGAAACACCATATATTTT
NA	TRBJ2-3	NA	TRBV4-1	CASSLSVPPDTQYF	TGCGCCAGCAGCCTCAGCGTTCCTCCAGATACGCAGTATTTT
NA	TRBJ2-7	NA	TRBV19	CASSPPGSYEQYF	TGTGCCAGTAGTCCTCCCGGCTCCTACGAGCAGTACTTC
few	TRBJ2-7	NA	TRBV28	CASSSGSHEQYF	TGTGCCAGCAGTTCGGGGAGCCACGAGCAGTACTTC